One and the same sample provided the 10 T cell receptor beta chains below, sequenced in a study of T-cell reconstitution after alpha-beta-depleted transplantation in children. The library targeted TCRbeta and was prepared with unique molecular identifiers. TCRdb re-derived calls from the PCR reads in MiXCR, one entry per CDR3 protein. The repertoire consists of about 980,000 distinct CDR3 sequences, with less than 30% occurring once and the leading ten covering 28%. The starting material was PBMCs, mostly from graft donor cells, obtained 360 days after TCRalphabeta/CD19-depleted stem cell transplant. The origin of the receptors is a boy younger than two who had a stem cell transplant for SCID, so the T cells may come from the graft donor.

The table lists this clonotype with a few counts. The rearrangement uses TRBV2 and TRBJ2-1; possible D gene TRBD1, 7 bases. V lost 5 bases and J 4 bases, leaving 15 bases between the germline ends. Germline V lookup: CDR1 SNHLY, CDR2 FYNNEI. The CDR3 is made up of 15 amino acids. CDR3 sequence reads: CASSPRRGQYNEQFF. CDR3 bases: TGTGCCAGCAGTCCGAGGAGGGGGCAATACAATGAGCAGTTCTTC.

In its sample, this clonotype was seen once. The chain links TRBV11-2 to TRBJ1-2, with D possibly matching TRBD1 (5 bases). V was pared by 5 bases and J by 5 bases, with 21 bases between. This CDR3 is built from 16 residues. CDR1 and CDR2 (germline): SGHAT, FQNNGV. CDR3 loop: CASSPEVGRGVYGYTF. In nucleotides, the CDR3 is TGTGCCAGCAGCCCCGAGGTGGGCCGAGGGGTATATGGCTACACCTTC.

A few counts support this clonotype. V gene TRBV10-2 combines with J gene TRBJ2-5; D remains ambiguous. Trimming pared 7 bases from V and 5 bases from J, leaving 14 bases between. Germline CDR1 reads WSHSY; CDR2 reads SAAADI. The CDR3 is 13 residues long. The CDR3 loop reads CASTHPKGETQYF. Here the CDR3 DNA reads TGCGCCAGCACCCACCCGAAAGGGGAGACCCAGTACTTC.

The chain couples TRBV24-1 to TRBJ2-1; TRBD1 matches at 8 bases. Germline trimming cut 10 bases from V and 1 base from J; bases unmatched to any gene: 5. Germline V gene lookup returns CDR1 KGHDR and CDR2 SFDVKD. This CDR3 comprises 14 residues. The CDR3 DNA reads as TGTGCCACAGGACAGGGATTTTCCTACAATGAGCAGTTCTTC. This encodes CATGQGFSYNEQFF.

The CDR3 nucleotides read TGTGCCAGCAGCTTAGTCAGAGATTCCAATGAGCAGTTCTTC. It codes for CASSLVRDSNEQFF. V usage is TRBV7-2 and J usage is TRBJ2-1; D unclear. The CDR3 spans 14 residues. V was trimmed by 1 base and J by 6 bases, leaving 10 bases between them. Germline values: CDR1 SGHTA, CDR2 FQGNSA.

The rearrangement joins TRBV29-1 to TRBJ1-1; unclear D gene. The CDR3 has 11 amino acids. V lost 3 bases and J lost 0, with 2 bases in between. Germline V CDR1 and CDR2: SQVTM, ANQGSEA. The CDR3 reads CSVEMNTEAFF. CDR3 DNA sequence: TGCAGCGTTGAGATGAACACTGAAGCTTTCTTT.

This clonotype was picked up a small number of times. This chain joins TRBV4-1 and TRBJ1-1; D gene unclear. From germline, CDR1 is MGHRA and CDR2 YSYEKL. The V end was cut by 0 bases, the J end by 0 bases, with 14 bases between. The CDR3 has 17 residues. The chain's CDR3 is CASSQDRLFNLNTEAFF. The CDR3 DNA reads TGCGCCAGCAGCCAAGATCGCCTCTTTAATCTGAACACTGAAGCTTTCTTT.

The chain employs TRBV11-2 and TRBJ1-2; TRBD1 is a possible D gene (5 bases). CDR1 SGHAT and CDR2 FQNNGV come from the germline V gene. This CDR3 spans 13 amino acids. The V and J ends lost 4 bases and 3 bases respectively, with 9 bases between them. DNA of the CDR3: TGTGCCAGCAGCTCCGGGGCTTACTATGGCTACACCTTC. The encoded protein is CASSSGAYYGYTF. Drawing the rest from reference TRBV11-2 and TRBJ1-2, the complete variable domain is EAGVAQSPRYKIIEKRQSVAFWCNPISGHATLYWYQQILGQGPKLLIQFQNNGVVDDSQLPKDRFSAERLKGVDSTLKIQPAKLEDSAVYLCASSSGAYYGYTFGSGTRLTVV.

The CDR3 DNA reads as TGTGCCAGCAGCCTAGAATCGAGGGTAGAAGAGACCCAGTACTTC. Protein: CASSLESRVEETQYF. The rearrangement joins TRBV4-2 to TRBJ2-5, with a possible D match to TRBD2 (5 bases). The CDR3 is 15 residues long. Germline loops: CDR1 LGHNA, CDR2 YNFKEQ. V was pared by 4 bases and J by 3 bases, with 15 bases between.

V and J are TRBV14 and TRBJ1-2; perhaps TRBD1 as D (6 bases). Trimming stripped 0 bases from V and 5 bases from J, with 19 bases between. Germline assignment: CDR1 SGHDN and CDR2 FVKESK. This CDR3 contains 17 residues. The CDR3 region is CASSQERGGHPRYGYTF. CDR3 DNA sequence: TGTGCCAGCAGCCAAGAGAGAGGGGGACATCCACGGTATGGCTACACCTTC.